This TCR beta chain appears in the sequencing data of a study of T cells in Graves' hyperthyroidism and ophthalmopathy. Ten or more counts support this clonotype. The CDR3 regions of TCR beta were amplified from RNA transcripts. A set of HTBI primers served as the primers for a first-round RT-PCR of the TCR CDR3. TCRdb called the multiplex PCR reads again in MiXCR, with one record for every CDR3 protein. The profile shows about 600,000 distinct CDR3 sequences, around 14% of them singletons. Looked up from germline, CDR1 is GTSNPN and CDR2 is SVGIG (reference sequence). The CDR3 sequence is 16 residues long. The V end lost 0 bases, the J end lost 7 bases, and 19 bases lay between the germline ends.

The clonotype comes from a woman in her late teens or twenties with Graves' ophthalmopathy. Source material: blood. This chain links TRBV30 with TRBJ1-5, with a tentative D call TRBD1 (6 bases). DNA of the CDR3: TGTGCCTGGAGTGTAAGGTCGGCCGGGGGCAGGCAGCCCCAGCATTTT. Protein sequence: CAWSVRSAGGRQPQHF.